This is a list of T cell receptor beta chains from one sample in a study of OX40 agonist ivuxolimab in advanced cancers. TCRdb keeps only in-frame clones here, not all; method: immunoSEQ multiplex PCR. The sample lists around 66,000 clones; approximately 90% were seen once. The source was CD4+ or CD8+ T cells sorted from blood, collected in a trial of the OX40 agonist ivuxolimab. The receptors stem from an adult with an advanced solid tumor such as melanoma, head and neck, liver or kidney cancer. The CDR3 runs from the conserved cysteine through the conserved F or W. D genes are given only for firm matches. Clone size is given for some rows only: seen once, a few or many times, or a class if the clone is expanded.

j_gene: TRBJ2-5; len: 16; abundance: once; d_gene: TRBD2; v_gene: TRBV5-4; CDR3aa: CASSTTSGSGGETQYF
j_gene: TRBJ1-2; len: 15; abundance: .; d_gene: .; v_gene: TRBV28; CDR3aa: CASRSGQKDNYGYTF
j_gene: TRBJ1-5; len: 16; abundance: .; d_gene: .; v_gene: TRBV27; CDR3aa: CASSTGPGGSNQPQHF
j_gene: TRBJ2-3; len: 13; abundance: .; d_gene: .; v_gene: TRBV5-1; CDR3aa: CASSLVGTDTQYF
j_gene: TRBJ2-5; len: 16; abundance: .; d_gene: .; v_gene: TRBV21-1; CDR3aa: CASRPGTGGPEETQYF
j_gene: TRBJ2-3; len: 13; abundance: .; d_gene: .; v_gene: TRBV30; CDR3aa: CAWRTPETDTQYF
j_gene: TRBJ2-1; len: 16; abundance: once; d_gene: TRBD2; v_gene: TRBV11-2; CDR3aa: CASSPRLAGGANEQFF
j_gene: TRBJ2-3; len: 12; abundance: .; d_gene: .; v_gene: TRBV18; CDR3aa: CASSPMQDTQYF
j_gene: TRBJ2-1; len: 17; abundance: .; d_gene: TRBD2; v_gene: TRBV19; CDR3aa: CASSSPGTSGRAYEQFF
j_gene: TRBJ1-1; len: 15; abundance: once; d_gene: TRBD1; v_gene: TRBV2; CDR3aa: CASTPPGQGNTEAFF
j_gene: TRBJ1-4; len: 11; abundance: .; d_gene: .; v_gene: TRBV20-1; CDR3aa: CSAATNEKLFF
j_gene: TRBJ2-3; len: 12; abundance: .; d_gene: .; v_gene: TRBV5-1; CDR3aa: CASSLESDTQYF
j_gene: TRBJ2-1; len: 15; abundance: .; d_gene: TRBD2; v_gene: TRBV30; CDR3aa: CAWSGGTSGGFEQFF
j_gene: TRBJ2-1; len: 16; abundance: .; d_gene: TRBD1; v_gene: TRBV5-1; CDR3aa: CASSLGDSLSYNEQFF
j_gene: TRBJ2-1; len: 13; abundance: .; d_gene: TRBD2; v_gene: TRBV27; CDR3aa: CASWVWEGNEQFF
j_gene: TRBJ2-5; len: 15; abundance: .; d_gene: TRBD2; v_gene: TRBV19; CDR3aa: CASSALAGRGETQYF
j_gene: TRBJ1-1; len: 13; abundance: .; d_gene: TRBD1; v_gene: TRBV2; CDR3aa: CASTKDRASEAFF
j_gene: TRBJ1-2; len: 14; abundance: .; d_gene: .; v_gene: TRBV4-1; CDR3aa: CASSQASANYGYTF
j_gene: TRBJ2-3; len: 14; abundance: .; d_gene: .; v_gene: TRBV29-1; CDR3aa: CSVTGPGGPDTQYF
j_gene: TRBJ2-1; len: 13; abundance: .; d_gene: .; v_gene: TRBV30; CDR3aa: CAWKAGAYNEQFF